This TCR beta chain was profiled in a study of esophageal squamous cell carcinoma under preoperative chemotherapy. About the research overall: Both tumor-infiltrating lymphocytes and peripheral blood T cells were profiled.

Regarding this clonotype: Antigen unknown.

TCRdb analysed the PCR reads with MiXCR anew, one entry per CDR3 protein. The table includes roughly 30,000 distinct CDR3 sequences, 52% detected once. Study observations and caveats: Peripheral T cells showed a significant TCR diversity increase after chemotherapy, unlike tumor-infiltrating lymphocytes. Paclitaxel-nedaplatin therapy caused immediate, substantial clonotype frequency changes.

CDR1 SGHRS and CDR2 YFSETQ come from the germline V gene. Losses at the gene ends were 4 bases for V and 5 bases for J; bases not matched to a gene: 3. The CDR3 runs 13 residues. Described time point: after preoperative PTX-NDP chemotherapy. Paclitaxel-nedaplatin chemotherapy was given to patients ahead of their surgery. This sequence originates from a human donor with esophageal squamous cell carcinoma. The donor label of this sample is uncertain. The J gene is TRBJ2-1, the V gene TRBV5-1; 7 nucleotides match TRBD1. The biological material was taken from a patient given preoperative chemotherapy. CDR3 nucleotides: TGCGCCAGCAGCGTCGACAGGGACAATGAGCAGTTCTTC. It translates to CASSVDRDNEQFF.